This TCR beta chain originates from a study of blood T cell repertoires in COVID-19. Study-level background: COVID-19 samples, acute and convalescent, were from the United States, Italy and Spain. From T cells, B-cell-depleted T cells, or PBMCs came the material, which was cDNA or gDNA.

This clone was recorded only once. Per the study methods: Amplification of reference gene primers was used by the study to estimate nucleated cell counts. This table comes from immunoSEQ multiplex PCR, and its TCRdb copy is limited to in-frame clones, with some not included. V and J calls plus clone size are reproduced from that table; the DNA served to infer D and trimming. The table has about 310,000 clones, roughly 91% seen once. Germline CDR1 is SQVTM and CDR2 is ANQGSEA. The trim removed 6 bases at V and 7 bases at J, leaving 9 bases unmatched. This CDR3 has 13 residues. The specimen sequenced was peripheral blood. The receptor comes from a man between 45 and 60 years old with active or convalescent COVID-19. This chain links TRBV29-1 with TRBJ1-1, with 9 bases that match TRBD1. The CDR3 DNA follows: TGCAGCGTCGGGACAGGGACTTTCAGTGAAGCTTTCTTT. It codes for CSVGTGTFSEAFF. Supplemented by reference TRBV29-1 and TRBJ1-1, the full variable domain reads SAVISQKPSRDICQRGTSLTIQCQVDSQVTMMFWYRQQPGQSLTLIATANQGSEATYESGFVIDKFPISRPNLTFSTLTVSNMSPEDSSIYLCSVGTGTFSEAFFGQGTRLTVV.